These 28 T cell receptor beta chains were sequenced from one sample in a study of cytomegalovirus exposure and HLA in healthy donors. The protocol was immunoSEQ multiplex PCR, while the TCRdb copy is restricted to in-frame clones and leaves out a portion. Of around 150,000 clones in the sample, just under 85% were seen once. Sequenced: PBMCs. All receptors derive from a man under 40 in good health and CMV-seropositive.

The chain carries TRBV5-1 and TRBJ2-5, with D possibly TRBD2 on 7 matching bases. The V and J ends lost 2 bases and 4 bases respectively, with 15 bases between them. Germline V gene lookup returns CDR1 SGHRS and CDR2 YFSETQ. This CDR3 comprises 15 residues. The CDR3 region has the DNA TGCGCCAGCAGCTTTCAAGGACTAGGGGGAGAGACCCAGTACTTC. Protein sequence: CASSFQGLGGETQYF.

CDR3 loop: CASSFSSGISGDTQYF. The CDR3, as DNA: TGTGCCAGCAGCTTTTCGAGCGGGATAAGCGGAGATACGCAGTATTTT. V is TRBV7-6 and J is TRBJ2-3; the match to TRBD2 covers 7 bases. The ends lost 3 bases at V and 5 bases at J; junction bases unmatched: 11. Per the germline V gene, CDR1 is SGHVS and CDR2 is FNYEAQ. This CDR3 region has 16 residues.

The chain is built from TRBV15 and TRBJ1-4; D possibly corresponds to TRBD1 (5 bases). Germline CDR1 is LNHNV and CDR2 is YYDKDF (reference sequence). CDR3 length: 15 residues. Trimming took 1 base from V and 0 from J, leaving 6 bases between them. Here the CDR3 reads CATSRGGTTNEKLFF. The CDR3 bases are TGTGCCACCAGCAGAGGGGGCACAACTAATGAAAAACTGTTTTTT.

The chain carries TRBV10-3 and TRBJ2-2; TRBD2 matches 9 bases. The CDR3 spans 15 residues. Per germline, CDR1 ENHRY and CDR2 SYGVKD. V trimming: 11 bases; J trimming: 6 bases; junction bases outside the gene matches: 13. CDR3 sequence (DNA): TGTGCCGCCGCCCAGGGACTAGCTTACGCCGGGGAGCTGTTTTTT. Translated, it gives CAAAQGLAYAGELFF.

Only a few counts were recorded for this clone. This chain uses TRBV21-1 with TRBJ2-1; TRBD2, the table's D call, lacks a check against the DNA. TRBV21-1 represents a pseudogene. This CDR3 has 14 residues. CDR3 DNA: TGTGCCAGCAGCAAAGCGAGGAGCGGGCATGAGCAGTTCTTC. Translation: CASSKARSGHEQFF.

This clone was picked up a small number of times. V usage is TRBV5-4 and J usage is TRBJ1-1; no definite D call. Per the germline V gene, CDR1 is SGHNT and CDR2 is YYREEE (reference sequence). Trimming removed 0 bases from V and 0 bases from J, with 6 bases in between. The CDR3 extends over 14 amino acids. CDR3 bases: TGTGCCAGCAGCTTGGCCAATGTGAACACTGAAGCTTTCTTT. It encodes CASSLANVNTEAFF.

V and J are TRBV5-1 and TRBJ1-1; 7 nucleotides agree with TRBD1. V lost 3 bases to trimming and J lost 10 bases; unmatched junction nucleotides: 18. Germline V gene sequence: CDR1 SGHRS, CDR2 YFSETQ. The CDR3 has 16 residues. The CDR3 DNA sequence: TGCGCCAGCAGCTCGGACAGGCTTATGTCCTCCCTGGGAGCTTTCTTT. Amino acid sequence: CASSSDRLMSSLGAFF.

This clone is labeled medium-sized. The chain employs TRBV5-8 and TRBJ1-5, with D perhaps TRBD1 (6 bases). With 2 bases removed from V and 0 bases from J, the gap between germline ends came to 9 bases. The CDR3 totals 15 residues. Germline V gives CDR1 SGHTS, CDR2 YDEGEE. In DNA, the CDR3 is TGTGCCAGCAGCTTCGGGGGGCCTAGCAATCAGCCCCAGCATTTT. Protein: CASSFGGPSNQPQHF.

The chain links TRBV11-2 to TRBJ1-2; maybe TRBD1 (6 bases). V lost 3 bases and J lost 4, with 15 bases in between. The CDR3 extends over 15 amino acids. In germline, CDR1 is SGHAT, CDR2 FQNNGV. The CDR3 is CASSFQGSRPYGYTF. As DNA, the CDR3 is TGTGCCAGCAGCTTTCAGGGGTCCCGGCCCTATGGCTACACCTTC.

The chain has TRBV5-4 and TRBJ2-7; D is perhaps TRBD1 (5 bases). Trimming shortened V by 4 bases and J by 2 bases, and 16 bases separated the two germline ends. Germline CDR1 SGHNT, CDR2 YYREEE (reference sequence). The CDR3 is 15 amino acids. This CDR3 reads CASSALDSVPYEQYF. The CDR3 DNA reads TGTGCCAGCAGCGCCCTTGACAGCGTACCCTACGAGCAGTACTTC.

The chain recombines TRBV5-6 with TRBJ1-4, with D maybe TRBD1 (6 bases). Germline V gene lookup returns CDR1 SGHDT and CDR2 YYEEEE. The CDR3 is made up of 14 amino acids. V was cut by 4 bases and J by 8 bases, with 15 bases left in between. CDR3 residues: CASSHSQGNEKLFF. The CDR3 DNA sequence: TGTGCCAGCAGCCACAGTCAGGGGAACGAAAAACTGTTTTTT.

The rearrangement links TRBV11-2 to TRBJ2-1, with 9 bases that match TRBD2. The CDR3 covers 15 residues. V lost 5 bases to trimming and J lost 4 bases; unmatched junction nucleotides: 6. Germline-derived CDR1 and CDR2 are SGHAT and FQNNGV. The CDR3 DNA follows: TGTGCCAGCAGCACCAGACTAGCGGAATACAATGAGCAGTTCTTC. Amino acid sequence: CASSTRLAEYNEQFF.

The J gene is TRBJ1-2, the V gene TRBV25-1; tentative D call: TRBD1 (6 bases). Germline V gene data show CDR1 as MGHDK and CDR2 as SYGVNS. V was clipped by 4 bases and J by 3 bases, with 9 bases between them. The CDR3 has 13 amino acids. CDR3 residues: CASSVSGDYGYTF. DNA for the CDR3: TGTGCCAGCAGTGTCTCAGGGGACTATGGCTACACCTTC.

This rearrangement joins TRBV4-1 to TRBJ1-1; TRBD1 might be the D (5 bases). There are 16 residues in the CDR3. V was cut by 0 bases and J by 1 base, with 12 bases left in between. Germline V gene data show CDR1 as MGHRA and CDR2 as YSYEKL. For the CDR3, the DNA is TGCGCCAGCAGCCAAGAAAAGGGGATTTCGAACACTGAAGCTTTCTTT. It encodes CASSQEKGISNTEAFF.

This clone was found many times. This rearrangement joins TRBV5-1 to TRBJ2-2; 8 bases line up with TRBD2. Germline CDR1 is SGHRS and CDR2 is YFSETQ. The V and J ends lost 0 bases and 0 bases, in that order; junction bases with no gene match: 1. The CDR3 spans 16 residues. In DNA, the CDR3 is TGCGCCAGCAGCTTGGTGGGACTAGCGAACACCGGGGAGCTGTTTTTT. Translated, it gives CASSLVGLANTGELFF.

This clone was seen a handful of times. This chain joins TRBV7-9 and TRBJ1-1; no definite D call. Germline CDR1 reads SEHNR; CDR2 reads FQNEAQ (reference sequence). The CDR3 length is 13 residues. Trimming stripped 1 base from V and 8 bases from J, with 11 bases between. In DNA, the CDR3 is TGTGCCAGCAGCTTAGTGGACTTTCCCGAAGCTTTCTTT. Amino acid sequence: CASSLVDFPEAFF.

This clone was observed a handful of times. The chain recombines TRBV5-1 with TRBJ2-3; perhaps TRBD1 as D (6 bases). Germline V gene lookup returns CDR1 SGHRS and CDR2 YFSETQ. Trimming removed 4 bases from V and 5 bases from J, with 23 bases in between. The CDR3 totals 17 residues. The CDR3 coding sequence is TGCGCCAGCAGCCGGAACGCCGGGACAACAGCCAAAGATACGCAGTATTTT. The encoded protein is CASSRNAGTTAKDTQYF.

This clone was detected once. The chain is built from TRBV9 and TRBJ1-5, with 11 bases fitting TRBD1. Per germline, CDR1 SGDLS and CDR2 YYNGEE. The V segment lost 4 bases and the J segment 6 bases; nucleotides outside the gene matches: 6. This CDR3 is built from 15 residues. The CDR3 loop reads CASSPGQGAAQPQHF. The CDR3 region has the DNA TGTGCCAGCAGCCCAGGACAGGGGGCGGCTCAGCCCCAGCATTTT.

This clone has just a few counts. The chain uses TRBV2 and TRBJ1-4, with 9 nucleotides matching TRBD1. This CDR3 is built from 14 residues. V shed 5 bases and J 7 bases; nucleotides not matched to a gene: 5. Per the germline V gene, CDR1 is SNHLY and CDR2 is FYNNEI. CDR3 nucleotide sequence: TGTGCCAGCAGTACTAGACAGGGGGTTGAAAAACTGTTTTTT. It specifies CASSTRQGVEKLFF.

V and J are TRBV11-2 and TRBJ1-1; a possible D gene is TRBD1 (6 bases). V lost 5 bases and J lost 6, with 10 bases in between. The CDR3 is made up of 12 amino acids. Per the germline V gene, CDR1 is SGHAT and CDR2 is FQNNGV. The CDR3 region is CASSQGFAEAFF. DNA for the CDR3: TGTGCCAGCAGCCAGGGGTTCGCTGAAGCTTTCTTT.

The chain is built from TRBV29-1 and TRBJ1-2, with a weak D call TRBD1 (6 bases). Germline values: CDR1 SQVTM, CDR2 ANQGSEA. V shed 6 bases and J shed 3 bases, with 14 bases lying between them. This CDR3 contains 13 residues. This CDR3 is CSVQGGVDYGYTF. CDR3 nucleotide sequence: TGCAGCGTACAGGGAGGGGTGGACTATGGCTACACCTTC.

This clone has just one count. The chain couples TRBV7-7 to TRBJ2-5; maybe TRBD2 (6 bases). This CDR3 contains 15 residues. Trimming shortened V by 2 bases and J by 4 bases, and 14 bases separated the two germline ends. Per germline, CDR1 SSHAT and CDR2 FNYEAQ (reference sequence). The CDR3 DNA reads TGTGCCAGCAGCTTATTTCGGGGGTTGACAGAGACCCAGTACTTC. It specifies CASSLFRGLTETQYF.

The V call is TRBV18, the J call TRBJ2-1; D is unclear. Germline V CDR1 and CDR2: KGHSH, LQKENI. The ends were cut back, 6 bases at V and 10 bases at J, with 16 bases in the middle. This CDR3 spans 13 amino acids. The CDR3 coding sequence is TGTGCCAGCTCCTCACTTACGGGTTTAGAGCAGTTCTTC. It encodes CASSSLTGLEQFF.

The V gene is TRBV6-5, the J gene TRBJ1-2; possible D gene TRBD1, 6 bases. CDR1 is MNHEY, CDR2 SVGAGI, per germline. The CDR3 totals 16 residues. V gave up 4 bases and J gave up 3 bases, with 18 bases separating them. DNA of the CDR3: TGTGCCAGCAGTTTAAGATACCGGGACACCTACTATGGCTACACCTTC. Translation: CASSLRYRDTYYGYTF.

The V gene is TRBV6-1, the J gene TRBJ2-7; 9 bases map to TRBD1. V lost 8 bases, J lost 4 bases, and 6 bases stayed unmatched. The germline V gene has CDR1 MNHNS and CDR2 SASEGT. CDR3 length: 13 residues. CDR3 loop: CASVRDREYEQYF. CDR3 sequence (DNA): TGTGCCAGCGTAAGGGACAGGGAGTACGAGCAGTACTTC.

This clone has just one count. The chain recombines TRBV18 with TRBJ2-7; D possibly corresponds to TRBD1 (6 bases). Germline CDR1 reads KGHSH; CDR2 reads LQKENI. The germline V and J ends were trimmed by 5 bases and 5 bases, with 13 bases remaining between them. The CDR3 contains 13 residues. DNA for the CDR3: TGTGCCAGCTCATTTCAGGGGTCAAACGAGCAGTACTTC. It specifies CASSFQGSNEQYF. Full variable domain (rest looked up from reference TRBV18 and TRBJ2-7): NAGVMQNPRHLVRRRGQEARLRCSPMKGHSHVYWYRQLPEEGLKFMVYLQKENIIDESGMPKERFSAEFPKEGPSILRIQQVVRGDSAAYFCASSFQGSNEQYFGPGTRLTVT.

The V call is TRBV18, the J call TRBJ2-7; D might be TRBD1 (6 bases). V lost 1 base to trimming and J lost 0 bases, with 10 bases between them. The germline V gene encodes CDR1 KGHSH and CDR2 LQKENI. The CDR3 is 15 residues long. The CDR3 reads CASSPLQGISYEQYF. CDR3 bases: TGTGCCAGCTCACCACTGCAGGGGATCTCCTACGAGCAGTACTTC.

In its sample, this clone was seen once. The CDR3 DNA reads TGTGCCTGGAGAGGAACAGGGAACACCGGGGAGCTGTTTTTT. Translated, it gives CAWRGTGNTGELFF. The chain combines TRBV30 with TRBJ2-2, with a possible D match to TRBD1 (5 bases). The CDR3 spans 14 residues. Deletions cut 3 bases from V and 1 base from J, with 9 bases between. CDR1 and CDR2 from the germline V gene are GTSNPN and SVGIG (reference sequence).